The present TCR beta chain was sequenced within a study of identical twins' blood T cells. TCRdb recomputed calls from the 5' RACE reads with MiXCR, one row per CDR3 protein. The data contain a few hundred thousand distinct CDR3 sequences, roughly 27% of them singletons. Trimming left V 1 base short and J 10 bases short, with 11 bases between. The CDR3 consists of 13 residues. CDR1 is SGHDT, CDR2 YYEEEE, per germline. The sequence came from a woman between 18 and 50 years old in good health. The chain joins TRBV5-6 to TRBJ1-4, with unresolved D. What was sequenced was PBMCs. The CDR3 region is CASSLNPHGKLFF. DNA for the CDR3: TGTGCCAGCAGCTTGAACCCCCATGGAAAACTGTTTTTT.